This TCR beta chain was retrieved from a study of T cells of healthy individuals. V trimming: 1 base; J trimming: 7 bases; junction bases outside the gene matches: 18. The germline V gene has CDR1 SGHNT and CDR2 YENEEA. The CDR3 spans 20 residues. This clonotype has ten or more counts. TCRdb re-called the 5' RACE reads with MiXCR, one entry per CDR3 protein. The sample has tens of thousands of distinct CDR3 sequences; roughly 15% are singletons. The sequence derives from a human donor in good health. V usage is TRBV11-3 and J usage is TRBJ2-1; 11 bases line up with TRBD2. The CDR3 protein is CASSLVVGGSGRAGSNEQFF. The CDR3 DNA reads TGTGCCAGCAGCTTAGTGGTAGGGGGTAGCGGGAGGGCCGGGTCGAATGAGCAGTTCTTC.